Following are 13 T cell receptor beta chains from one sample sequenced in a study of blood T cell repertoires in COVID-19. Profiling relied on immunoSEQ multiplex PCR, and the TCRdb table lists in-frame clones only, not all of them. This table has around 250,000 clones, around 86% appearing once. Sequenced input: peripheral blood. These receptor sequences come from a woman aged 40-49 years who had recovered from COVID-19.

The CDR3 loop is CASSSGDYGYTF. For the CDR3, the DNA is TGTGCCAGCAGTTCGGGGGATTATGGCTACACCTTC. The rearrangement links TRBV6-5 to TRBJ1-2; D possibly corresponds to TRBD1 (5 bases). The V gene lost 4 bases and the J gene lost 5 bases, with 8 bases spanning the gap. Germline lookup yields CDR1 MNHEY and CDR2 SVGAGI. The CDR3 has 12 amino acids.

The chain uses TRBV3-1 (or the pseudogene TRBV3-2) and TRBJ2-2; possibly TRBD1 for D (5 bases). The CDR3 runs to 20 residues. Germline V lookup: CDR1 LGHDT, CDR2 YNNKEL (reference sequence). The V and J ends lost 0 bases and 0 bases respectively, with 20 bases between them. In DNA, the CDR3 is TGTGCCAGCAGCCAAGAACGGGCAGGGCAGGCCCTTCCGAACACCGGGGAGCTGTTTTTT. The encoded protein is CASSQERAGQALPNTGELFF.

The CDR3 is CATSREYYETQYF. CDR3 nucleotide sequence: TGTGCCACCAGCAGGGAGTATTATGAGACCCAGTACTTC. This chain joins TRBV15 and TRBJ2-5, with D hard to call. The V gene lost 3 bases and the J gene lost 5 bases, with 10 bases spanning the gap. CDR1 and CDR2 from the germline V gene are LNHNV and YYDKDF (reference sequence). This CDR3 contains 13 residues. Complete variable domain (other parts from reference TRBV15 and TRBJ2-5): DAMVIQNPRYQVTQFGKPVTLSCSQTLNHNVMYWYQQKSSQAPKLLFHYYDKDFNNEADTPDNFQSRRPNTSFCFLDIRSPGLGDTAMYLCATSREYYETQYFGPGTRLLVL.

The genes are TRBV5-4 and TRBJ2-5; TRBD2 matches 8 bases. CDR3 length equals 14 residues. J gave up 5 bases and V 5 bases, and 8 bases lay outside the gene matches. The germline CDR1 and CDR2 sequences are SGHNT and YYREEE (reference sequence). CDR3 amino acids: CASSPFSGAETQYF. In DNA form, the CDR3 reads TGTGCCAGCAGTCCCTTTAGCGGGGCCGAGACCCAGTACTTC.

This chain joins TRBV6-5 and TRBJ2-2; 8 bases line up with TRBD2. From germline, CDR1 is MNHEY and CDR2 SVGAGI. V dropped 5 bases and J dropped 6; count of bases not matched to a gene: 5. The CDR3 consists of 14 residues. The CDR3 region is CASSTSGRAGELFF. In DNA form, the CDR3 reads TGTGCCAGCAGTACTAGCGGACGGGCCGGGGAGCTGTTTTTT.

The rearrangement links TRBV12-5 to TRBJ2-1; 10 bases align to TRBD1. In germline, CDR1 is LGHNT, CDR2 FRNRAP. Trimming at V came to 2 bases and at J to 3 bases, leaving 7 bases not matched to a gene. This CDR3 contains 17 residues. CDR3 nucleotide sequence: TGTGCTAGTGGTTTGAAATCCGGGACAGGGGACTACAATGAGCAGTTCTTC. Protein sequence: CASGLKSGTGDYNEQFF. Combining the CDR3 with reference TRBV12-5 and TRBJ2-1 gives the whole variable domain DARVTQTPRHKVTEMGQEVTMRCQPILGHNTVFWYRQTMMQGLELLAYFRNRAPLDDSGMPKDRFSAEMPDATLATLKIQPSEPRDSAVYFCASGLKSGTGDYNEQFFGPGTRLTVL.

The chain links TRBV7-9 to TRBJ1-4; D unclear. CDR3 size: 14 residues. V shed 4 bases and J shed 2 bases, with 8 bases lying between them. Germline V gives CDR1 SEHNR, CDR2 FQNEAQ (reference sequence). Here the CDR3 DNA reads TGTGCCAGCAGCTCCTTCGGGACTAATGAAAAACTGTTTTTT. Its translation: CASSSFGTNEKLFF.

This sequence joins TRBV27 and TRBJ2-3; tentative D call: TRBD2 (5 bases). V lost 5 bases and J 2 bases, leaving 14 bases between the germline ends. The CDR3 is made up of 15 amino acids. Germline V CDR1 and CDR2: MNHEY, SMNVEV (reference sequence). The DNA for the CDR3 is TGTGCCAGCAGTCCTGGGTCGCTAGCCACAGATACGCAGTATTTT. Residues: CASSPGSLATDTQYF.

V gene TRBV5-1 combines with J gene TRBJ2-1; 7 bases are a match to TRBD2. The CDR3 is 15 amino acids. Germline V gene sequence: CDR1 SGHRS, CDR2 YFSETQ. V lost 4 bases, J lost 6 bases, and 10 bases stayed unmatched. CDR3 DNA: TGCGCCAGCAGCGATTATAGCGGGCACTCCAATGAGCAGTTCTTC. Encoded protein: CASSDYSGHSNEQFF.

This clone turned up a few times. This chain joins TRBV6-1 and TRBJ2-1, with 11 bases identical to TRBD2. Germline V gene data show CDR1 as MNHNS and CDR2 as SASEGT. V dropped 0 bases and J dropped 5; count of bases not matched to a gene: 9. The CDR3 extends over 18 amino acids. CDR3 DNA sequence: TGTGCCAGCAGTGAAGCGCTTCGTGTAGCGGGAGGGCACAATGAGCAGTTCTTC. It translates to CASSEALRVAGGHNEQFF.

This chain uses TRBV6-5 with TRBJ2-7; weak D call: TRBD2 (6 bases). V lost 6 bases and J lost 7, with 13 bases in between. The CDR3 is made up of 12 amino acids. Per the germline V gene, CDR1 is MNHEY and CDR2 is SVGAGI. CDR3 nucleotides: TGTGCCAGCAGACCGCGGGCGGGAGAGCAGTACTTC. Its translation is CASRPRAGEQYF.

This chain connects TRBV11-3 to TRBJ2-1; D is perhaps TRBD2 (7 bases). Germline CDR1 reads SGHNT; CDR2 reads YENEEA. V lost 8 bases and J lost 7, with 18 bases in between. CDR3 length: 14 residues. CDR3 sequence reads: CASSAQGGGNEQFF. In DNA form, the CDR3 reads TGTGCCAGCTCTGCCCAGGGAGGGGGGAATGAGCAGTTCTTC.

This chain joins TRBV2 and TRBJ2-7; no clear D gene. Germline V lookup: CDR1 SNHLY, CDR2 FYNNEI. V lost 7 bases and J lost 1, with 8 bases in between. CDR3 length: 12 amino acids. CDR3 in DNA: TGTGCCAGCAAGTACGGGTCCTACGAGCAGTACTTC. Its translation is CASKYGSYEQYF. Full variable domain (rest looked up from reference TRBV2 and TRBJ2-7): EPEVTQTPSHQVTQMGQEVILRCVPISNHLYFYWYRQILGQKVEFLVSFYNNEISEKSEIFDDQFSVERPDGSNFTLKIRSTKLEDSAMYFCASKYGSYEQYFGPGTRLTVT.